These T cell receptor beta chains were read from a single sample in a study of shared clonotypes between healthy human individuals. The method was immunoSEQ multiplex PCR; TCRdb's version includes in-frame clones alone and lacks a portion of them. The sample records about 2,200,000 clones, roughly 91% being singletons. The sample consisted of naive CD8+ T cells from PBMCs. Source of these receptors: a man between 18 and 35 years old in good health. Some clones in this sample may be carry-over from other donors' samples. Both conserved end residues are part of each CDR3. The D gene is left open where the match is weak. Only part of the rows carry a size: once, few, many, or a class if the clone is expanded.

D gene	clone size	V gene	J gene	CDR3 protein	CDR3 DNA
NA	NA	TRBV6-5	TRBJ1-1	CASSPSRGAIAEAFF	TGTGCCAGCAGTCCCTCACGGGGGGCGATCGCTGAAGCTTTCTTT
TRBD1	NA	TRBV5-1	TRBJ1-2	CASSYGTGDHGYTF	TGCGCCAGCAGCTACGGGACAGGGGATCACGGCTACACCTTC
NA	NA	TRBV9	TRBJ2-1	CASTREGQAPSRGNEQFF	TGTGCCAGCACCCGAGAGGGACAAGCACCTTCCCGGGGAAATGAGCAGTTCTTC
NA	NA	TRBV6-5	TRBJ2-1	CASSYRGGYNEQFF	TGTGCCAGCAGTTACCGTGGGGGTTACAATGAGCAGTTCTTC
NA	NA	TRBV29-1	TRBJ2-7	CSALVQGYEQYF	TGCAGCGCCTTAGTACAGGGCTACGAGCAGTACTTC
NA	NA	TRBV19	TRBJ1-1	CASSHPPGGEGKAFF	TGTGCCAGTAGTCACCCGCCGGGGGGGGAAGGCAAAGCTTTCTTT
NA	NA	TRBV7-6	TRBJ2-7	CASSPIGGEQYF	TGTGCCAGCAGCCCGATCGGGGGCGAGCAGTACTTC
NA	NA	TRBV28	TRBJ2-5	CASSFAPGLETQYF	TGTGCCAGCAGTTTCGCCCCGGGGCTGGAGACCCAGTACTTC
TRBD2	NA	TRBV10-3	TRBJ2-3	CAISESGLGTGAGGPPADTQYF	TGTGCCATCAGTGAGTCGGGCTTGGGTACCGGCGCGGGAGGACCCCCCGCAGATACGCAGTATTTT
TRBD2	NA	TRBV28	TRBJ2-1	CASSLPSGPYNEQFF	TGTGCCAGCAGTTTACCTAGCGGACCCTACAATGAGCAGTTCTTC
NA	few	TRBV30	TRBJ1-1	CASQGFEAFF	TGTGCCTCCCAGGGGTTTGAAGCTTTCTTT
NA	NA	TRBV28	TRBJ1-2	CASSLLQATANYGYTF	TGTGCCAGCAGTTTATTACAGGCAACTGCTAACTATGGCTACACCTTC
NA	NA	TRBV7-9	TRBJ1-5	CASSSTNQPQHF	TGTGCCAGCAGCTCAACCAATCAGCCCCAGCATTTT
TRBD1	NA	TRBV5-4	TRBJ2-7	CASSPRQGVYYEQYF	TGTGCCAGCAGCCCCCGGCAGGGGGTCTACTACGAGCAGTACTTC
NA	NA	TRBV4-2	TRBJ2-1	CASSQDLGPGSWFF	TGTGCCAGCAGCCAAGATCTTGGCCCCGGGAGCTGGTTCTTC
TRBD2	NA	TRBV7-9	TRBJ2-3	CASSPTSGTSTDTQYF	TGTGCCAGCAGCCCCACTAGCGGGACGAGTACAGATACGCAGTATTTT
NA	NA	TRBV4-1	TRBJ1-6	CASSPGPGSPLHF	TGCGCCAGCAGCCCAGGACCGGGTTCACCCCTCCACTTT
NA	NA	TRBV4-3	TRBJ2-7	CASSQDSQGSYEQYF	TGCGCCAGCAGCCAAGATTCACAGGGTTCCTACGAGCAGTACTTC
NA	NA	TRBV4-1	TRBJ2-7	CASSGSSYEQYF	TGCGCCAGCAGTGGGAGCTCCTACGAGCAGTACTTC
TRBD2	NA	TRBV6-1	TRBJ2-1	CASSTTSGLGYEQFF	TGTGCCAGCAGCACCACTAGCGGGTTGGGCTATGAGCAGTTCTTC
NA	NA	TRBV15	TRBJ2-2	CATSRGVYTGELFF	TGTGCCACCAGTCGTGGGGTGTACACCGGGGAGCTGTTTTTT
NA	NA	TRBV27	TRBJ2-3	CASSLDSTTDTQYF	TGTGCCAGCAGCCTGGACAGTACCACAGATACGCAGTATTTT
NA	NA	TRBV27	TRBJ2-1	CASSLGRGNEQFF	TGTGCCAGCAGTCTCGGGAGAGGGAATGAGCAGTTCTTC
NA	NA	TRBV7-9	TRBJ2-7	CASSQRTAVHEQYF	TGTGCCAGCAGCCAACGGACTGCCGTCCACGAGCAGTACTTC
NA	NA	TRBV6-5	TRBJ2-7	CASSISNQFYEQYF	TGTGCCAGCAGTATATCGAACCAATTCTACGAGCAGTACTTC
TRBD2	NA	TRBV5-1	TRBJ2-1	CASRAAGVGSYNEQFF	TGCGCCAGCAGGGCAGCGGGAGTCGGGTCCTACAATGAGCAGTTCTTC
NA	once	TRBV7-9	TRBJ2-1	CASSLDVGRYNEQFF	TGTGCCAGCAGCTTAGATGTCGGGCGGTACAATGAGCAGTTCTTC
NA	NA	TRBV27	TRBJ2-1	CASSIYGGEQFF	TGTGCCAGCAGTATTTACGGGGGTGAGCAGTTCTTC
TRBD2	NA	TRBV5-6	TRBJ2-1	CASSLTSADPNEQFF	TGTGCCAGCAGCTTGACTAGCGCCGACCCCAATGAGCAGTTCTTC